Below, 3 T cell receptor beta chains from the same sample are listed, as sequenced in a study of graft-versus-host responses after intestinal transplantation. Their antigens remain unidentified. The assay was immunoSEQ multiplex PCR, and TCRdb's table has in-frame clones only and misses some. The table lists about 93,000 clones, 85% to 95% of them singletons. Sequencing was performed on unstimulated CD8+ T cells sorted from spleen or lymph node cells, taken before intestinal transplant. These receptors were taken from a human donor who received an intestinal transplant.

The chain is built from TRBV5-4 and TRBJ2-7, with 7 bases lining up with TRBD2. CDR1 SGHNT and CDR2 YYREEE come from the germline V gene (reference sequence). The J segment lost 6 bases and the V segment lost 3 bases, leaving 9 bases of the junction unmatched. The CDR3 is made up of 14 amino acids. The CDR3 region is CASSSGLFPSEQYF. The CDR3 region has the DNA TGTGCCAGCAGCTCGGGACTATTTCCCTCCGAGCAGTACTTC.

Concerning this clone itself: This same CDR3 is encoded by further DNA sequences in the sample. The chain carries TRBV27 and TRBJ2-7; D is uncertain. Germline loops: CDR1 MNHEY, CDR2 SMNVEV (reference sequence). V dropped 2 bases and J dropped 2 bases, with 7 bases sitting between them. The CDR3 runs 13 residues. The CDR3 nucleotides read TGTGCCAGCAGTTTAGGGCAGACCTACGAGCAGTACTTC. It specifies CASSLGQTYEQYF.

The rearrangement links TRBV19 to TRBJ1-2; 9 bases agree with TRBD1. The CDR3 is made up of 15 amino acids. J was trimmed by 4 bases and V by 5 bases; bases with no gene match: 8. Germline lookup yields CDR1 LNHDA and CDR2 SQIVND (reference sequence). The CDR3 loop is CASSPWTGDSYGYTF. The CDR3 region has the DNA TGTGCCAGTAGTCCCTGGACAGGGGACAGCTATGGCTACACCTTC.